This entry lists 27 T cell receptor beta chains sequenced from one sample in a study of a mutant IDH1 vaccine in newly diagnosed glioma. Using immunoSEQ multiplex PCR, the repertoire was profiled, and TCRdb retains in-frame clones only, with some absent. The sample has roughly 11,000 clones, 81% seen once; the top ten hold roughly 18%. Stated time point: week 47, end of study. In the vaccine, a single dose held 300 ug of the mutant IDH1 20-mer peptide, along with topical imiquimod. Their recognized antigens are unknown. This sample comprised PBMCs, obtained from a glioma patient whose treatment included an IDH1 peptide vaccine. All receptors come from a man aged 25 to 40 with glioma.

This clone is medium-sized (0.01 to 0.1%) within its sample. The chain joins TRBV2 to TRBJ2-6; D ambiguous. CDR1 and CDR2 from the germline V gene are SNHLY and FYNNEI. V was cut by 4 bases and J by 0 bases, with 4 bases left in between. The CDR3 consists of 14 residues. This CDR3 is CASSGDSGANVLTF. The CDR3 region has the DNA TGTGCCAGCAGTGGGGACTCTGGGGCCAACGTCCTGACTTTC.

The rearrangement links TRBV7-8 to TRBJ2-7; D is unresolved. The CDR3 length is 12 residues. Deletions cut 2 bases from V and 3 bases from J, with 5 bases between. Germline V gives CDR1 SGHVS, CDR2 FQNEAQ. CDR3 in DNA: TGTGCCAGCAGCTTAAGGATCTACGAGCAGTACTTC. The encoded protein is CASSLRIYEQYF.

The chain combines TRBV18 with TRBJ2-3; either TRBD1 or TRBD2 may fit D (6 bases each). The V end lost 3 bases, the J end lost 2 bases, and 15 bases lay between the germline ends. The CDR3 contains 16 residues. Germline V lookup: CDR1 KGHSH, CDR2 LQKENI. CDR3 residues: CASSPVIGGHTDTQYF. The CDR3 bases are TGTGCCAGCTCACCGGTCATCGGGGGACACACAGATACGCAGTATTTT.

The V call is TRBV4-2, the J call TRBJ2-3, with a tentative D call TRBD2 (6 bases). V shed 0 bases and J shed 0 bases, with 10 bases lying between them. The V gene's germline CDR1 is LGHNA and CDR2 YNFKEQ. The CDR3 is 16 amino acids. The CDR3 protein is CASSQDAGISTDTQYF. The CDR3 nucleotides read TGTGCCAGCAGCCAAGATGCGGGGATTAGCACAGATACGCAGTATTTT.

The chain recombines TRBV5-5 with TRBJ2-4; 7 nucleotides agree with TRBD1. The V gene's germline CDR1 is SGHKS and CDR2 YYEKEE (reference sequence). This CDR3 contains 14 residues. J lost 8 bases, V lost 4 bases, and 9 bases had no gene match. The CDR3 DNA reads TGTGCCAGCAGCCGTGGGACAGTTGGAGACATTCAGTACTTC. This gives the protein CASSRGTVGDIQYF. Full variable domain (outside the CDR3, taken from reference TRBV5-5 and TRBJ2-4): DAGVTQSPTHLIKTRGQQVTLRCSPISGHKSVSWYQQVLGQGPQFIFQYYEKEERGRGNFPDRFSARQFPNYSSELNVNALLLGDSALYLCASSRGTVGDIQYFGAGTRLSVL.

This rearrangement joins TRBV27 to TRBJ2-7; D remains ambiguous. This CDR3 contains 13 residues. The germline V and J ends were trimmed by 5 bases and 4 bases, with 12 bases remaining between them. The germline V gene encodes CDR1 MNHEY and CDR2 SMNVEV (reference sequence). This CDR3 reads CASSPSDGYEQYF. The DNA for the CDR3 is TGTGCCAGCAGTCCAAGCGACGGGTACGAGCAGTACTTC.

The V call is TRBV25-1, the J call TRBJ2-7; D may correspond to TRBD1 or TRBD2 (6 bases each). The germline gives CDR1 MGHDK, CDR2 SYGVNS. CDR3 length equals 15 residues. The germline V and J ends were trimmed by 4 bases and 3 bases, with 16 bases remaining between them. CDR3 in amino acids: CASSGGAGAYYEQYF. The DNA of the CDR3 is TGTGCCAGCAGTGGGGGGGCAGGGGCCTACTACGAGCAGTACTTC.

The chain combines TRBV5-4 with TRBJ2-5, with TRBD2 as a possible D gene (6 bases). V was cut by 0 bases and J by 2 bases, with 8 bases left in between. The CDR3 totals 14 residues. The germline V gene encodes CDR1 SGHNT and CDR2 YYREEE (reference sequence). CDR3 in amino acids: CASSLGLAQETQYF. The DNA of the CDR3 is TGTGCCAGCAGCTTGGGGCTAGCGCAAGAGACCCAGTACTTC.

The chain has TRBV25-1 and TRBJ1-2; D gene unclear. The CDR3 length is 12 residues. V gave up 7 bases and J gave up 7 bases, with 13 bases separating them. CDR1 and CDR2 (germline): MGHDK, SYGVNS. Written as DNA, the CDR3 is TGTGCCAGCACTGGGCAGTTGCGTGGCTACACCTTC. As protein: CASTGQLRGYTF.

The chain has TRBV19 and TRBJ1-2; maybe TRBD1 (5 bases). Trimming shortened V by 5 bases and J by 0 bases, and 16 bases separated the two germline ends. The CDR3 totals 16 residues. The germline V gene has CDR1 LNHDA and CDR2 SQIVND (reference sequence). The CDR3 region is CASSVLQGLANYGYTF. The CDR3 bases are TGTGCCAGTAGTGTCTTGCAGGGACTCGCTAACTATGGCTACACCTTC.

This clone occurred once. The V and J genes are TRBV4-1 and TRBJ2-7; 10 nucleotides line up with TRBD2. This CDR3 is 15 amino acids long. Germline V gives CDR1 MGHRA, CDR2 YSYEKL. Germline trimming cut 2 bases from V and 3 bases from J; bases unmatched to any gene: 4. The CDR3 here is CASSQYSGRFYEQYF. The CDR3 nucleotides read TGCGCCAGCAGCCAATATAGCGGGAGGTTCTACGAGCAGTACTTC.

This clone was seen more than once but under ten times. J is TRBJ2-5 and V is TRBV20-1; D remains unclear. V shed 4 bases and J shed 0 bases, with 3 bases lying between them. The germline V gene encodes CDR1 DFQATT and CDR2 SNEGSKA (reference sequence). The CDR3 runs to 11 residues. The CDR3 is CSAKYQETQYF. The DNA for the CDR3 is TGCAGTGCTAAGTACCAAGAGACCCAGTACTTC.

The chain combines TRBV6-5 with TRBJ1-1; the D gene is possibly TRBD1 (5 bases). The CDR3 totals 12 residues. Germline V gene lookup returns CDR1 MNHEY and CDR2 SVGAGI. The V end lost 6 bases, the J end lost 7 bases, and 12 bases lay between the germline ends. CDR3: CASRSWGGEAFF. In nucleotides, the CDR3 is TGTGCCAGCAGGAGTTGGGGGGGTGAAGCTTTCTTT.

The chain is built from TRBV11-2 and TRBJ1-2; D call uncertain. The germline V gene encodes CDR1 SGHAT and CDR2 FQNNGV. The V and J ends lost 0 bases and 4 bases respectively, with 12 bases between them. This CDR3 has 15 amino acids. The CDR3 reads CASSLDLSLPYGYTF. In DNA form, the CDR3 reads TGTGCCAGCAGCTTAGATCTAAGCCTCCCCTATGGCTACACCTTC.

The gene calls are TRBV7-6 and TRBJ2-1, with D possibly matching TRBD2 (6 bases). Germline CDR1 is SGHVS and CDR2 is FNYEAQ. The CDR3 covers 14 residues. Trimming took off 7 bases at V and 6 bases at J, with 16 bases between the two ends. As DNA, the CDR3 is TGTGCCAGCACCGATAGCGGTTTGGGCAATGAGCAGTTCTTC. Translated, it gives CASTDSGLGNEQFF.

This clone was detected only once. The chain carries TRBV2 and TRBJ2-7, with unresolved D. The CDR3 totals 12 residues. V lost 6 bases and J 4 bases, leaving 10 bases between the germline ends. Germline loops: CDR1 SNHLY, CDR2 FYNNEI. The CDR3 sequence: CASSLINYEQYF. As DNA, the CDR3 is TGTGCCAGCAGCCTTATTAATTACGAGCAGTACTTC.

The chain is built from TRBV5-6 and TRBJ2-1; possibly TRBD1 for D (5 bases). V was pared by 2 bases and J by 1 base, with 7 bases between. The germline V gene encodes CDR1 SGHDT and CDR2 YYEEEE. The CDR3 is 14 residues long. The DNA of the CDR3 is TGTGCCAGCAGCTTAGACAGTTCCTACAATGAGCAGTTCTTC. It encodes CASSLDSSYNEQFF. Complete variable domain (other parts from reference TRBV5-6 and TRBJ2-1): DAGVTQSPTHLIKTRGQQVTLRCSPKSGHDTVSWYQQALGQGPQFIFQYYEEEERQRGNFPDRFSGHQFPNYSSELNVNALLLGDSALYLCASSLDSSYNEQFFGPGTRLTVL.

This sequence joins TRBV5-1 and TRBJ2-7; D perhaps matches TRBD2 (6 bases). Deletions cut 4 bases from V and 3 bases from J, with 11 bases between. This CDR3 comprises 13 residues. CDR1 SGHRS and CDR2 YFSETQ come from the germline V gene. The CDR3 nucleotides are TGCGCCAGCAGCCCCGGAGGGCACTACGAGCAGTACTTC. It is translated as CASSPGGHYEQYF.

This clone occurred once. The chain recombines TRBV25-1 with TRBJ2-1; tentatively, D is TRBD1 (5 bases). CDR1 and CDR2 (germline): MGHDK, SYGVNS. CDR3 length equals 15 residues. Trimming took off 5 bases at V and 3 bases at J, with 14 bases between the two ends. CDR3 amino acids: CASSPLGVSYNEQFF. CDR3 nucleotides: TGTGCCAGCAGTCCCCTAGGGGTCAGCTACAATGAGCAGTTCTTC.

The J gene is TRBJ1-2, the V gene TRBV4-1, with D possibly matching TRBD1 (5 bases). There are 16 residues in the CDR3. Germline V gives CDR1 MGHRA, CDR2 YSYEKL. V dropped 1 base and J dropped 0 bases, with 12 bases sitting between them. In nucleotides, the CDR3 is TGCGCCAGCAGCCAAGTTTGGGGGGGGTCTAACTATGGCTACACCTTC. As protein: CASSQVWGGSNYGYTF.

The rearrangement uses TRBV10-3 and TRBJ1-3; D gene uncertain. V was trimmed by 2 bases and J by 8 bases, leaving 7 bases between them. The germline gives CDR1 ENHRY, CDR2 SYGVKD. The CDR3 consists of 12 residues. CDR3: CAISETGDTIYF. DNA for the CDR3: TGTGCCATCAGTGAGACGGGAGACACCATATATTTT.

The rearrangement uses TRBV5-1 and TRBJ1-1; 8 bases are shared with TRBD1. CDR3 length: 18 residues. Germline V gives CDR1 SGHRS, CDR2 YFSETQ. Trimming at V came to 1 base and at J to 3 bases, leaving 14 bases not matched to a gene. CDR3 sequence: CASSLIDPDRVKDTEAFF. As DNA, the CDR3 is TGCGCCAGCAGCTTGATTGACCCGGACAGGGTGAAAGACACTGAAGCTTTCTTT. Variable domain in full (rest from reference TRBV5-1 and TRBJ1-1): KAGVTQTPRYLIKTRGQQVTLSCSPISGHRSVSWYQQTPGQGLQFLFEYFSETQRNKGNFPGRFSGRQFSNSRSEMNVSTLELGDSALYLCASSLIDPDRVKDTEAFFGQGTRLTVV.

The chain joins TRBV5-5 to TRBJ2-3; 7 bases agree with TRBD2. The length of the CDR3 is 15 residues. J gave up 2 bases and V 5 bases, and 8 bases lay outside the gene matches. In germline, CDR1 is SGHKS, CDR2 YYEKEE (reference sequence). In nucleotides, the CDR3 is TGTGCCAGCAGTTCGGCTAGCGGCTCCACAGATACGCAGTATTTT. Translating gives CASSSASGSTDTQYF.

The V and J genes are TRBV18 and TRBJ1-4, with D tentatively TRBD1 (5 bases). Trimming cost V 6 bases and J 6 bases, with 14 bases left between them. Germline-derived CDR1 and CDR2 are KGHSH and LQKENI. CDR3 length: 14 amino acids. The chain's CDR3 is CASSPTEGDEKLFF. Here the CDR3 DNA reads TGTGCCAGCTCCCCCACGGAAGGGGATGAAAAACTGTTTTTT.

The rearrangement links TRBV6-5 to TRBJ2-1, with a tentative D call TRBD2 (6 bases). Germline V gene lookup returns CDR1 MNHEY and CDR2 SVGAGI. The CDR3 has 15 residues. V gave up 0 bases and J gave up 4 bases, with 10 bases separating them. The CDR3 DNA sequence: TGTGCCAGCAGTTACTCTAGCGGACCTTACAATGAGCAGTTCTTC. This codes for CASSYSSGPYNEQFF.

The table lists this clone with a count of one. The chain is built from TRBV6-1 and TRBJ2-1, with TRBD2 matching over 12 bases. CDR1 is MNHNS, CDR2 SASEGT, per germline. After removal of 6 bases from V and 6 bases from J, the junction contained 6 bases not matched to a gene. The length of the CDR3 is 15 residues. CDR3 residues: CASRNLAGGLNEQFF. The CDR3 DNA is TGTGCCAGCAGAAATCTAGCGGGGGGGCTCAATGAGCAGTTCTTC.

The rearrangement links TRBV5-1 to TRBJ2-3; D unclear. The CDR3 sequence is 14 residues long. Trimming left V 1 base short and J 6 bases short, with 12 bases between. Germline V lookup: CDR1 SGHRS, CDR2 YFSETQ. In DNA form, the CDR3 reads TGCGCCAGCAGCTTGTTTGCGGTACGGGATACGCAGTATTTT. Protein: CASSLFAVRDTQYF.